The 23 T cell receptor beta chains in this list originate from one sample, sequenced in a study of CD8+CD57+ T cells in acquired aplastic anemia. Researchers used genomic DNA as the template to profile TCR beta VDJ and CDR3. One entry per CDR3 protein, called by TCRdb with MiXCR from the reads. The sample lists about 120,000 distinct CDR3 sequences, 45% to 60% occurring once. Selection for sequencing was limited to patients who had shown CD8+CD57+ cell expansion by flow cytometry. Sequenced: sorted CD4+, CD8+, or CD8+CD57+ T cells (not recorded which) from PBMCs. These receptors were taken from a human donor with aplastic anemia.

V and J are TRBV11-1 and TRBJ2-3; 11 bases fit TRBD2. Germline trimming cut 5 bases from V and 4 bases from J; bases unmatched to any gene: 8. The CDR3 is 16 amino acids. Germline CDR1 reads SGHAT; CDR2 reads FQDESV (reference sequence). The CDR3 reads CASSLLAGGGADTQYF. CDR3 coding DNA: TGTGCCAGCAGCCTCCTAGCGGGGGGAGGTGCAGATACGCAGTATTTT.

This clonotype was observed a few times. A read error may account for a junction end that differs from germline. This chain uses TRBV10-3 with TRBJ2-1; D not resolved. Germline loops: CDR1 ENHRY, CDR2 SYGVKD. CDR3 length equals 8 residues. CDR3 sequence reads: CAISESRF. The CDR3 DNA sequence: TGTGCCATCAGTGAGTCTAGGTTC.

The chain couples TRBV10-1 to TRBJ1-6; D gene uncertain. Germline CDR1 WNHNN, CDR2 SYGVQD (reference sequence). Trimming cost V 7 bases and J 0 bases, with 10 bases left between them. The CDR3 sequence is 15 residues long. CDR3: CASTDGSSYNSPLHF. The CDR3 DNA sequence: TGCGCCAGCACTGACGGAAGCTCCTATAATTCACCCCTCCACTTT.

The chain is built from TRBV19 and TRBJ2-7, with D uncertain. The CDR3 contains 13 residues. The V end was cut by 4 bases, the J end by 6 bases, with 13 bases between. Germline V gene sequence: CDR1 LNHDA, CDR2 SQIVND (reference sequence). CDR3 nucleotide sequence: TGTGCCAGTAGTACCCCATACCGCTCCGAGCAGTACTTC. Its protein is CASSTPYRSEQYF.

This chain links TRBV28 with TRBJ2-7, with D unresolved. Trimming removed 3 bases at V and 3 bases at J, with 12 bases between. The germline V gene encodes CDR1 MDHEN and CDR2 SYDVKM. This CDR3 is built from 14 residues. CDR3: CASSLGIGFYEQYF. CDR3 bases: TGTGCCAGCAGTTTGGGGATAGGGTTCTACGAGCAGTACTTC.

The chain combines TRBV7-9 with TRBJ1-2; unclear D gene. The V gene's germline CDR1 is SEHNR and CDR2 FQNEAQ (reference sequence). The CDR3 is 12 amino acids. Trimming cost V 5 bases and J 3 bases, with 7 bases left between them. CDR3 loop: CASSPSYYGYTF. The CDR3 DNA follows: TGTGCCAGCAGCCCTAGCTACTATGGCTACACCTTC.

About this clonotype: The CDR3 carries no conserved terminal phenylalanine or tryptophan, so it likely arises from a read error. This CDR3 reads CASSSKLGRGKYEQYS. In nucleotides, the CDR3 is TGTGCCAGCAGCTCCAAGTTGGGCAGGGGGAAGTACGAGCAGTACTCC. V is TRBV11-1 and J is TRBJ2-7, with TRBD1 matching 7 bases. This CDR3 is 16 amino acids long. The V and J ends lost 4 bases and 4 bases, in that order; junction bases with no gene match: 13. Germline V gene data show CDR1 as SGHAT and CDR2 as FQDESV (reference sequence).

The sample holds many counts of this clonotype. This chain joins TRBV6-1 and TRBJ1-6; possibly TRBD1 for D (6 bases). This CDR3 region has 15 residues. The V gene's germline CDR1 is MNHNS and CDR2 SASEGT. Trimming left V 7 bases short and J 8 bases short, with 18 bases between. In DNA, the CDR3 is TGTGCCAGCATGGTCTGGCGGGACACTTATTCACCCCTCCACTTT. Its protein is CASMVWRDTYSPLHF.

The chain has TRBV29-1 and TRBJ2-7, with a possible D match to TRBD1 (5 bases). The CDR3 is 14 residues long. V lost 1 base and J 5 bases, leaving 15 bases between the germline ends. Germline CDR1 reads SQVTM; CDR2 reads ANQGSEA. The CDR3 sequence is CSVEVWGAVDEQYF. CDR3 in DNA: TGCAGCGTTGAAGTGTGGGGCGCAGTCGACGAGCAGTACTTC.

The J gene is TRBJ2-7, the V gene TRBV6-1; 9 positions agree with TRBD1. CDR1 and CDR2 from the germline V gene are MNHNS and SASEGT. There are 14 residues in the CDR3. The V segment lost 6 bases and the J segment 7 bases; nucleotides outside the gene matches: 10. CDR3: CASRGTGSWKEQYF. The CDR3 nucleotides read TGTGCCAGCAGGGGGACAGGGAGCTGGAAAGAGCAGTACTTC.

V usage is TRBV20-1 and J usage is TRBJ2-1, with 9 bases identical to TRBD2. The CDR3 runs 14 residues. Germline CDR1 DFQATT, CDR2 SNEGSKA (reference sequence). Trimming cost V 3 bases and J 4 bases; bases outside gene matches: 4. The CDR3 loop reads CSASTTSGYNEQFF. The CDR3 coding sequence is TGCAGTGCTAGTACGACTAGCGGATACAATGAGCAGTTCTTC.

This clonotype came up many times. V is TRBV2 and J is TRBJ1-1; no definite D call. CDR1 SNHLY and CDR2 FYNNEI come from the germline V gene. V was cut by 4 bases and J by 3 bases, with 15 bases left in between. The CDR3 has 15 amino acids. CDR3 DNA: TGTGCCAGCAGTGTTCCCTGGCAGTCTTACACTGAAGCTTTCTTT. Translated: CASSVPWQSYTEAFF.

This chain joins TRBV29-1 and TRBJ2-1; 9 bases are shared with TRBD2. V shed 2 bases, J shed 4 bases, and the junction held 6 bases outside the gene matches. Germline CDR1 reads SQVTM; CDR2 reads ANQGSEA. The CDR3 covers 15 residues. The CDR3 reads CSVERGSGGYNEQFF. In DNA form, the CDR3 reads TGCAGCGTTGAAAGGGGTAGCGGGGGTTACAATGAGCAGTTCTTC.

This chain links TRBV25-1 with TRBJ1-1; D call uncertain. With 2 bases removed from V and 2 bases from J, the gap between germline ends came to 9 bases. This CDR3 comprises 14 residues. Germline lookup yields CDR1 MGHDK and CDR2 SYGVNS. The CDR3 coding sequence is TGTGCCAGCAGTGAACCGGGTATCAACACTGAAGCTTTCTTT. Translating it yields CASSEPGINTEAFF.

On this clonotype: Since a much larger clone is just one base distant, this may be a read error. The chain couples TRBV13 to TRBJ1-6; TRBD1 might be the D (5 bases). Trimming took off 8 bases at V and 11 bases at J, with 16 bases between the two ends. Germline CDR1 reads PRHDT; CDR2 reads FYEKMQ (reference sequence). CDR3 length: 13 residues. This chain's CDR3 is CASYEVRGTPLHF. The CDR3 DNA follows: TGTGCCAGCTACGAAGTTAGGGGTACACCCCTCCACTTT.

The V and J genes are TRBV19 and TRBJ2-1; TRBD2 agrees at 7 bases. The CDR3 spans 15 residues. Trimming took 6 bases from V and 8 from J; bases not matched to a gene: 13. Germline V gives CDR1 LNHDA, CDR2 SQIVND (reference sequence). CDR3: CASRPTRLALDEQFF. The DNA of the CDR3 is TGTGCCAGTAGACCGACACGACTAGCCCTCGATGAGCAGTTCTTC.

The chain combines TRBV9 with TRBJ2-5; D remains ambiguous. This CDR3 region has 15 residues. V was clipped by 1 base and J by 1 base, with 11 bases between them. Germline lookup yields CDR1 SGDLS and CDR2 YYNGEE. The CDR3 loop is CASSVRGQSQETQYF. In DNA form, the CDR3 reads TGTGCCAGCAGCGTACGCGGCCAGTCCCAAGAGACCCAGTACTTC.

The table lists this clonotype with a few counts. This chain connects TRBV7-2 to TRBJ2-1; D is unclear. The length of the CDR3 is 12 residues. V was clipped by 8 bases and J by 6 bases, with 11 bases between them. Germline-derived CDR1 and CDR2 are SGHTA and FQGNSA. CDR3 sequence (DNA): TGTGCCAGCCGAGTAACGAGCAATGAGCAGTTCTTC. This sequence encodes CASRVTSNEQFF. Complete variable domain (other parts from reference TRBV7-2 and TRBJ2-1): GAGVSQSPSNKVTEKGKDVELRCDPISGHTALYWYRQSLGQGLEFLIYFQGNSAPDKSGLPSDRFSAERTGGSVSTLTIQRTQQEDSAVYLCASRVTSNEQFFGPGTRLTVL.

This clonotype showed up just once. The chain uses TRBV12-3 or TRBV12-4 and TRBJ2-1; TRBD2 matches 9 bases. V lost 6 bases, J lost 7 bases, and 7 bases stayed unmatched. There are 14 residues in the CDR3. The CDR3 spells CASSASGALNEQFF. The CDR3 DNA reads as TGTGCCAGCAGCGCTAGCGGGGCTTTGAATGAGCAGTTCTTC.

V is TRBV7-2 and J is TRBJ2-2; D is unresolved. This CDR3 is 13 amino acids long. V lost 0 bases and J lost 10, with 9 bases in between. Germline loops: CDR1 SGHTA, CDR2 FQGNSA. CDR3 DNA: TGTGCCAGCAGCTTAGCGCGGTTGGAGGAGCTGTTTTTT. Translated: CASSLARLEELFF.

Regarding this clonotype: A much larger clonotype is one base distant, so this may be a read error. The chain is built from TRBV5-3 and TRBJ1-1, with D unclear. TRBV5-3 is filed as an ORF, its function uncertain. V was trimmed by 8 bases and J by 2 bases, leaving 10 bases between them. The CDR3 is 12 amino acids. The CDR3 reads CASSLTNTEAFF. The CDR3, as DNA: TGTGCCAGCAGCCTTACCAACACTGAAGCTTTCTTT.

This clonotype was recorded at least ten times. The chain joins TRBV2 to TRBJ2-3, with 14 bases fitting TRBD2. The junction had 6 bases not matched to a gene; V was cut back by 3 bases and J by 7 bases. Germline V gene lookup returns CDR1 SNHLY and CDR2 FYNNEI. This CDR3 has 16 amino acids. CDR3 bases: TGTGCCAGCAGTGAGTCGGGACTAGCGGGAGTTTATACGCAGTATTTT. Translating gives CASSESGLAGVYTQYF.

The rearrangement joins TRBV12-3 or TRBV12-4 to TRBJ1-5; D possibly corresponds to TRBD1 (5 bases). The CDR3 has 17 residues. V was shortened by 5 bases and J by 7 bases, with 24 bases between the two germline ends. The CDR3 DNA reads TGTGCCAGCAGTAGCGGCATAGGGGCCGGATTAGGCCAGCCCCAGCATTTT. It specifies CASSSGIGAGLGQPQHF.